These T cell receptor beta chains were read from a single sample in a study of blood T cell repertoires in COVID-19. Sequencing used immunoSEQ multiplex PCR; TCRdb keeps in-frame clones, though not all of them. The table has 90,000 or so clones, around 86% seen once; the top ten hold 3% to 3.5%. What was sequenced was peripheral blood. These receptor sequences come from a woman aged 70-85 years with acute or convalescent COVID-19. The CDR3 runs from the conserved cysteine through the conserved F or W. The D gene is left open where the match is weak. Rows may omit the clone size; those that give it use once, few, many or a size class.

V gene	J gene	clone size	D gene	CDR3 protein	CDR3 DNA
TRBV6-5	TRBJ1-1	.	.	CATKAGNTEAFF	TGTGCCACCAAAGCGGGGAACACTGAAGCTTTCTTT
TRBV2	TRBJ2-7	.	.	CAREIGTNSYEQYF	TGTGCCAGGGAGATCGGGACAAACTCCTACGAGCAGTACTTC
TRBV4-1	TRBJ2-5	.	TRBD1	CASSQGTGGYETQYF	TGCGCCAGCAGCCAGGGGACAGGGGGGTATGAGACCCAGTACTTC
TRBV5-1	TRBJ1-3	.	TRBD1	CASSLRTGGIGNTIYF	TGCGCCAGCAGCTTACGGACAGGAGGGATTGGAAACACCATATATTTT
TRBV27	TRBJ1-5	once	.	CASSLRGGRVSNQPQHF	TGTGCCAGCAGTTTACGCGGAGGGCGGGTGAGCAATCAGCCCCAGCATTTT
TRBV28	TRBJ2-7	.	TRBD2	CASSLSSGLAGALSYEQYF	TGTGCCAGCAGTTTATCCTCGGGACTAGCGGGAGCCCTCTCCTACGAGCAGTACTTC
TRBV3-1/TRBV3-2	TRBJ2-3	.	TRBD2	CASSQAPGSGNTDTQYF	TGTGCCAGCAGCCAAGCCCCTGGGAGCGGGAACACAGATACGCAGTATTTT
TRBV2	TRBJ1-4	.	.	CASSDPVNEKLFF	TGTGCCAGCAGTGACCCAGTTAATGAAAAACTGTTTTTT
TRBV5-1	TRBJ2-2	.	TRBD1	CASSLVTGLTGELFF	TGCGCCAGCAGCTTGGTGACAGGGCTCACCGGGGAGCTGTTTTTT
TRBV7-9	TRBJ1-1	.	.	CASSLALRRTEAFF	TGTGCCAGCAGCTTAGCACTGCGGCGGACTGAAGCTTTCTTT
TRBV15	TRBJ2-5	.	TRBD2	CATSTAGTRETQYF	TGTGCCACCAGCACAGCGGGGACGAGAGAGACCCAGTACTTC
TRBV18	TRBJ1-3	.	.	CASSPTFGNTIYF	TGTGCCAGCTCACCCACTTTTGGAAACACCATATATTTT
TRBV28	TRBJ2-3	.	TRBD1	CASSSPRQGDFTDTQYF	TGTGCCAGCAGTTCCCCACGACAGGGGGATTTTACAGATACGCAGTATTTT
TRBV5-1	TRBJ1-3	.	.	CASSLSESSGNTIYF	TGCGCCAGCAGCTTATCGGAGAGCTCTGGAAACACCATATATTTT
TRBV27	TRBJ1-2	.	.	CASRPSGSDYGYTF	TGTGCCAGCAGGCCCTCCGGGTCCGACTATGGCTACACCTTC